These 8 T cell receptor beta chains came from one sample sequenced in a study of cytomegalovirus exposure and HLA in healthy donors. With 60 Vbeta and 13 Jbeta primers, the PCR was carried out. Produced via immunoSEQ multiplex PCR; TCRdb's table is partial and in-frame only. The table lists 35,000 or so clones, more than 80% of them singletons, with about 9.3% in the top ten. Sequencing was performed on PBMCs. The source of these receptors is a woman in her forties in good health and CMV-seronegative.

V is TRBV19 and J is TRBJ1-6; tentatively, D is TRBD1 (5 bases). The CDR3 loop spans 14 amino acids. The germline V and J ends were trimmed by 6 bases and 5 bases, with 11 bases remaining between them. Germline lookup yields CDR1 LNHDA and CDR2 SQIVND (reference sequence). The CDR3 reads CASSADRDNSPLHF. The CDR3 region has the DNA TGTGCCAGTAGCGCTGACAGAGATAATTCACCCCTCCACTTT.

This clone was counted only a few times. The gene calls are TRBV12-5 and TRBJ1-2; D is undetermined. Germline CDR1 LGHNT, CDR2 FRNRAP. This CDR3 has 15 residues. The ends were cut back, 1 base at V and 8 bases at J, with 17 bases in the middle. The CDR3 sequence is CASGLAEGYGEGYTF. The CDR3 nucleotides are TGTGCTAGTGGTTTGGCCGAGGGTTATGGTGAGGGCTACACCTTC.

This chain's CDR3 is CASSEGLVLGELFF. CDR3 nucleotides: TGCGCCAGCAGCGAGGGACTAGTTCTCGGGGAGCTGTTTTTT. The chain uses TRBV5-1 and TRBJ2-2; 8 nucleotides align to TRBD2. V lost 4 bases, J lost 7 bases, and 6 bases stayed unmatched. Germline CDR1 and CDR2: SGHRS and YFSETQ. The CDR3 is made up of 14 amino acids.

The CDR3 loop reads CASSSETGELFF. The CDR3 DNA reads as TGTGCCAGCAGCTCCGAGACCGGGGAGCTGTTTTTT. This chain connects TRBV7-3 to TRBJ2-2; D is undetermined. V shed 4 bases and J shed 5 bases, with 5 bases lying between them. The germline gives CDR1 SGHTA, CDR2 FQGTGA. CDR3 length: 12 amino acids.

This chain links TRBV7-8 with TRBJ2-1; D possibly corresponds to TRBD1 (6 bases). Germline values: CDR1 SGHVS, CDR2 FQNEAQ. V lost 1 base to trimming and J lost 9 bases, with 16 bases between them. There are 15 residues in the CDR3. The CDR3 coding sequence is TGTGCCAGCAGCTTAGTGGCAGGGGCGGTCACTGAGCAGTTCTTC. It codes for CASSLVAGAVTEQFF.

The rearrangement joins TRBV18 to TRBJ2-3; D remains unclear. The V and J ends lost 6 bases and 0 bases respectively, with 10 bases between them. This CDR3 contains 14 residues. Germline V gene lookup returns CDR1 KGHSH and CDR2 LQKENI. Here the CDR3 reads CASSPQLSTDTQYF. DNA for the CDR3: TGTGCCAGCTCCCCGCAACTTAGCACAGATACGCAGTATTTT. Based on the CDR3 plus reference TRBV18 and TRBJ2-3, the full variable domain is NAGVMQNPRHLVRRRGQEARLRCSPMKGHSHVYWYRQLPEEGLKFMVYLQKENIIDESGMPKERFSAEFPKEGPSILRIQQVVRGDSAAYFCASSPQLSTDTQYFGPGTRLTVL.

The chain carries TRBV6-5 and TRBJ2-3, with a tentative D call TRBD1 (5 bases). Germline-derived CDR1 and CDR2 are MNHEY and SVGAGI. V shed 5 bases and J shed 0 bases, with 9 bases lying between them. The CDR3 extends over 14 amino acids. DNA of the CDR3: TGTGCCAGCAGTCAACAGGACAGCACAGATACGCAGTATTTT. This translates into CASSQQDSTDTQYF.

The rearrangement uses TRBV5-1 and TRBJ1-1; D uncertain. Per the germline V gene, CDR1 is SGHRS and CDR2 is YFSETQ. The CDR3 is made up of 12 amino acids. The germline V and J ends were trimmed by 4 bases and 5 bases, with 9 bases remaining between them. CDR3 amino acids: CASSTGVTEAFF. DNA for the CDR3: TGCGCCAGCAGCACCGGGGTTACTGAAGCTTTCTTT. Looking up the rest from reference TRBV5-1 and TRBJ1-1 gives the full variable domain: KAGVTQTPRYLIKTRGQQVTLSCSPISGHRSVSWYQQTPGQGLQFLFEYFSETQRNKGNFPGRFSGRQFSNSRSEMNVSTLELGDSALYLCASSTGVTEAFFGQGTRLTVV.